One sample yielded the 29 T cell receptor beta chains listed below, sequenced in a study of T cell responses to AZD1222 COVID-19 vaccine. TCRdb's table, derived via immunoSEQ multiplex PCR, lists solely in-frame clones and lacks some. The data show 65,000 to 80,000 clones, with roughly nine tenths seen just once and roughly 6.8% held by the top ten. The specimen comprised peripheral blood, sampled on day 0 of MenACWY control vaccination. These receptors originate from an adult in good health.

J is TRBJ1-1 and V is TRBV5-1, with D perhaps TRBD1 (5 bases). The CDR3 runs to 14 residues. Deletions cut 2 bases from V and 5 bases from J, with 13 bases between. Germline V CDR1 and CDR2: SGHRS, YFSETQ. For the CDR3, the DNA is TGCGCCAGCAGCTTTGCAGGGCGGAGAACTGAAGCTTTCTTT. Its translation is CASSFAGRRTEAFF.

V usage is TRBV6-5 and J usage is TRBJ2-4, with 11 bases lining up with TRBD2. CDR3 length: 15 residues. Germline CDR1 MNHEY, CDR2 SVGAGI. With 6 bases clipped from V and 4 bases from J, the junction kept 5 bases outside the gene matches. The CDR3 DNA reads as TGTGCCAGCAGCCTAGCGGGAGGCCATAAAAACATTCAGTACTTC. Protein product: CASSLAGGHKNIQYF.

The CDR3 DNA is TGCGCCAGCAGGTCCGGGACTCCACGACTTCATGAGCAGTTCTTC. Residues: CASRSGTPRLHEQFF. V and J are TRBV10-2 and TRBJ2-1, with D possibly matching TRBD2 (6 bases). V gave up 6 bases and J gave up 8 bases, with 20 bases separating them. In germline, CDR1 is WSHSY, CDR2 SAAADI. This CDR3 comprises 15 residues.

The CDR3 loop is CATSAGTGYYGYTF. The CDR3 bases are TGTGCCACCAGTGCCGGGACAGGGTATTATGGCTACACCTTC. The chain employs TRBV24-1 and TRBJ1-2; 9 bases are shared with TRBD1. Germline CDR1 reads KGHDR; CDR2 reads SFDVKD. CDR3 size: 14 residues. V gave up 5 bases and J gave up 5 bases; unmatched junction bases: 5.

This chain uses TRBV5-1 with TRBJ2-4; D unresolved. V was shortened by 4 bases and J by 6 bases, with 17 bases between the two germline ends. The CDR3 spans 15 residues. Germline-derived CDR1 and CDR2 are SGHRS and YFSETQ. DNA of the CDR3: TGCGCCAGCAGCCCGGAAAGTGCCGTAATAAACATTCAGTACTTC. Its protein is CASSPESAVINIQYF.

The chain employs TRBV30 and TRBJ1-5; the D gene is possibly TRBD1 (5 bases). The CDR3 has 13 amino acids. The germline V gene encodes CDR1 GTSNPN and CDR2 SVGIG (reference sequence). The V and J ends lost 0 bases and 6 bases respectively, with 9 bases between them. CDR3: CAWSVDTGQPQHF. The CDR3 DNA reads TGTGCCTGGAGTGTGGACACCGGTCAGCCCCAGCATTTT.

The chain uses TRBV29-1 and TRBJ1-5, with no clear D. The CDR3 consists of 13 residues. Germline lookup yields CDR1 SQVTM and CDR2 ANQGSEA. V lost 6 bases and J 7 bases, leaving 16 bases between the germline ends. DNA for the CDR3: TGCAGCGTCACAGAATCGGCGGGGCAGCCCCAGCATTTT. Its protein product is CSVTESAGQPQHF.

The chain has TRBV5-1 and TRBJ1-4; possibly TRBD1 for D (5 bases). The V and J ends lost 3 bases and 8 bases respectively, with 20 bases between them. Germline V gives CDR1 SGHRS, CDR2 YFSETQ. The CDR3 is made up of 16 amino acids. CDR3 DNA: TGCGCCAGCAGCTCCCCGGCCGGGGGATCAGGAGAAAAACTGTTTTTT. Translating it yields CASSSPAGGSGEKLFF.

J is TRBJ1-4 and V is TRBV18; 9 bases align to TRBD1. From germline, CDR1 is KGHSH and CDR2 LQKENI. The trim removed 1 base at V and 6 bases at J, leaving 3 bases unmatched. This CDR3 spans 15 amino acids. The CDR3 sequence: CASSPRTGEDEKLFF. The CDR3 bases are TGTGCCAGCTCACCACGGACAGGGGAAGATGAAAAACTGTTTTTT.

The rearrangement links TRBV12-3 or TRBV12-4 to TRBJ2-7, with 8 bases identical to TRBD1. The CDR3 extends over 13 amino acids. The V and J ends lost 5 bases and 6 bases, in that order; junction bases with no gene match: 6. CDR3: CASSVRTGSEQYF. As DNA, the CDR3 is TGTGCCAGCAGTGTCCGGACAGGGTCCGAGCAGTACTTC.

V and J are TRBV10-3 and TRBJ2-3, with 7 bases aligning to TRBD2. The germline CDR1 and CDR2 sequences are ENHRY and SYGVKD. With 10 bases clipped from V and 1 base from J, the junction kept 8 bases outside the gene matches. CDR3 size: 14 residues. The CDR3 sequence: CATTAREGTDTQYF. In DNA form, the CDR3 reads TGTGCCACCACGGCCCGGGAGGGCACAGATACGCAGTATTTT.

The chain is built from TRBV28 and TRBJ2-7; D gene uncertain. Trimming pared 4 bases from V and 0 bases from J, leaving 10 bases between. Germline assignment: CDR1 MDHEN and CDR2 SYDVKM. The CDR3 has 14 amino acids. As DNA, the CDR3 is TGTGCCAGCAGTTCCTCGACGGTCTCCTACGAGCAGTACTTC. Its translation is CASSSSTVSYEQYF.

J is TRBJ1-4 and V is TRBV28; D may be TRBD1 (5 bases). Germline-derived CDR1 and CDR2 are MDHEN and SYDVKM. The CDR3 totals 16 residues. V was shortened by 6 bases and J by 3 bases, with 17 bases between the two germline ends. CDR3 in DNA: TGTGCCAGCAGGGGACGAGGGACGGGATCTAATGAAAAACTGTTTTTT. The encoded protein is CASRGRGTGSNEKLFF.

The rearrangement uses TRBV3-1 (or the pseudogene TRBV3-2) and TRBJ2-5; 8 bases align to TRBD2. CDR3 size: 15 residues. The V segment lost 0 bases and the J segment 5 bases; nucleotides outside the gene matches: 5. The germline V gene has CDR1 LGHDT and CDR2 YNNKEL (reference sequence). The CDR3 nucleotides are TGTGCCAGCAGCCAAGATTGGACTAGCTGGGAGACCCAGTACTTC. It specifies CASSQDWTSWETQYF.

This chain links TRBV20-1 with TRBJ1-1, with D tentatively TRBD1 (6 bases). In germline, CDR1 is DFQATT, CDR2 SNEGSKA (reference sequence). The CDR3 totals 12 residues. Trimming left V 6 bases short and J 6 bases short, with 14 bases between. CDR3: CSASSGEPEAFF. The CDR3, as DNA: TGCAGTGCAAGTTCAGGGGAACCTGAAGCTTTCTTT.

V is TRBV28 and J is TRBJ1-4; D is unclear. V was trimmed by 3 bases and J by 4 bases, leaving 9 bases between them. The length of the CDR3 is 14 residues. Germline assignment: CDR1 MDHEN and CDR2 SYDVKM. CDR3 sequence (DNA): TGTGCCAGCAGTTTCCCCGCGGGTAATGAAAAACTGTTTTTT. Its translation: CASSFPAGNEKLFF. Supplemented by reference TRBV28 and TRBJ1-4, the full variable domain reads DVKVTQSSRYLVKRTGEKVFLECVQDMDHENMFWYRQDPGLGLRLIYFSYDVKMKEKGDIPEGYSVSREKKERFSLILESASTNQTSMYLCASSFPAGNEKLFFGSGTQLSVL.

The chain recombines TRBV24-1 with TRBJ2-5; TRBD1 aligns across 7 bases. J gave up 2 bases and V 2 bases, and 4 bases lay outside the gene matches. The CDR3 runs 15 residues. CDR1 and CDR2 (germline): KGHDR, SFDVKD. DNA for the CDR3: TGTGCCACCAGTGATTCTTCGGGACAGCAAGAGACCCAGTACTTC. This translates into CATSDSSGQQETQYF.

The rearrangement uses TRBV30 and TRBJ2-5, with TRBD1 matching 7 bases. The CDR3 length is 15 residues. Germline trimming cut 3 bases from V and 0 bases from J; bases unmatched to any gene: 7. CDR1 is GTSNPN and CDR2 is SVGIG in the germline V gene (reference sequence). The DNA for the CDR3 is TGTGCCTGGAGGGCGACAGGGCTAAACCAAGAGACCCAGTACTTC. It yields the protein CAWRATGLNQETQYF.

A single count supports this clone. The chain recombines TRBV5-1 with TRBJ2-3; TRBD1 might be the D (6 bases). Germline V gene lookup returns CDR1 SGHRS and CDR2 YFSETQ. V was pared by 4 bases and J by 1 base, with 7 bases between. The CDR3 covers 13 residues. As DNA, the CDR3 is TGCGCCAGCAGCCCAGGGGGCACAGATACGCAGTATTTT. Protein product: CASSPGGTDTQYF.

This chain joins TRBV19 and TRBJ1-2; a possible D gene is TRBD1 (5 bases). V dropped 7 bases and J dropped 4 bases, with 10 bases sitting between them. The CDR3 consists of 12 residues. The germline CDR1 and CDR2 sequences are LNHDA and SQIVND (reference sequence). In DNA form, the CDR3 reads TGTGCCAGTACTCCAGGGACCTATGGCTACACCTTC. Encoded protein: CASTPGTYGYTF.

The rearrangement joins TRBV7-6 to TRBJ2-7; D gene unclear. Germline V gene sequence: CDR1 SGHVS, CDR2 FNYEAQ. The germline V and J ends were trimmed by 0 bases and 3 bases, with 12 bases remaining between them. The CDR3 spans 15 residues. The CDR3 DNA is TGTGCCAGCAGCTTAGCATCTGGGCATGACTACGAGCAGTACTTC. Translated, it gives CASSLASGHDYEQYF.

CDR3 sequence reads: CASSSSGTTYEQYF. Written as DNA, the CDR3 is TGTGCCAGTAGTAGTTCAGGCACGACCTACGAGCAGTACTTC. The chain carries TRBV19 and TRBJ2-7; D uncertain. Germline CDR1 reads LNHDA; CDR2 reads SQIVND (reference sequence). The CDR3 runs 14 residues. Trimming pared 4 bases from V and 2 bases from J, leaving 12 bases between.

This chain links TRBV4-3 with TRBJ1-2, with 8 bases aligning to TRBD1. Germline CDR1 LGHNA, CDR2 YSLEER. Germline trimming cut 1 base from V and 4 bases from J; bases unmatched to any gene: 8. The CDR3 totals 16 residues. CDR3 DNA sequence: TGCGCCAGCAGCCAAGGAAGCCTAGACAGGGGCTATGGCTACACCTTC. Translation: CASSQGSLDRGYGYTF.

This rearrangement joins TRBV28 to TRBJ1-4; 9 bases line up with TRBD1. The germline V gene encodes CDR1 MDHEN and CDR2 SYDVKM. The CDR3 extends over 14 amino acids. With 6 bases clipped from V and 5 bases from J, the junction kept 4 bases outside the gene matches. Here the CDR3 reads CASRGGTGNEKLFF. The CDR3 region has the DNA TGTGCCAGCAGGGGGGGGACAGGGAATGAAAAACTGTTTTTT.

The V call is TRBV12-3 or TRBV12-4, the J call TRBJ1-5, with D unclear. This CDR3 region has 11 residues. Between the trimmed V and J ends, which lost 5 bases and 6 bases, there was a span of 5 bases. The CDR3 DNA reads TGTGCCAGCAGTAAAGGTCAGCCCCAGCATTTT. Translating gives CASSKGQPQHF.

The chain links TRBV7-2 to TRBJ1-5; D is undetermined. The CDR3 runs to 16 residues. From germline, CDR1 is SGHTA and CDR2 FQGNSA. Trimming left V 1 base short and J 0 bases short, with 10 bases between. This chain's CDR3 is CASSLGAGFSNQPQHF. The CDR3 DNA sequence: TGTGCCAGCAGCTTAGGGGCGGGCTTTAGCAATCAGCCCCAGCATTTT.

The chain carries TRBV28 and TRBJ1-2; tentative D call: TRBD1 (6 bases). The germline V and J ends were trimmed by 5 bases and 4 bases, with 14 bases remaining between them. Germline CDR1 reads MDHEN; CDR2 reads SYDVKM. CDR3 length: 14 amino acids. The CDR3 DNA sequence: TGTGCCAGCAGTCCCCATGAGGGGGGCTATGGCTACACCTTC. It codes for CASSPHEGGYGYTF.

The table lists this clone with a count of one. J is TRBJ2-4 and V is TRBV2; a weak D match, TRBD1 (6 bases). This CDR3 region has 14 residues. Germline CDR1 SNHLY, CDR2 FYNNEI. V was trimmed by 1 base and J by 10 bases, leaving 14 bases between them. The CDR3: CASSEDRAVGIQYF. In DNA, the CDR3 is TGTGCCAGCAGTGAAGACAGGGCTGTCGGAATTCAGTACTTC.

The V gene is TRBV19, the J gene TRBJ2-1; 9 bases align to TRBD2. V lost 4 bases and J lost 9; bases outside the gene matches: 10. The length of the CDR3 is 15 residues. Germline loops: CDR1 LNHDA, CDR2 SQIVND (reference sequence). The chain's CDR3 is CASSRSAGGWIEQFF. The CDR3, as DNA: TGTGCCAGTAGTAGGTCGGCGGGAGGGTGGATTGAGCAGTTCTTC.